This T cell receptor (beta chain) was profiled in a study of cytomegalovirus exposure and HLA in healthy donors. Study-level results: When presence/absence was analysed, sequencing depth was taken to be roughly uniform across donors. Researchers counted some 150 TCR beta chains as cytomegalovirus-associated.

The primer mix had 60 Vbeta and 13 Jbeta primers. The data were produced by immunoSEQ multiplex PCR, yet TCRdb's version contains in-frame clones alone and is incomplete. The table includes some 180,000 clones, just over 75% detected once. With regard to this clone: Antigen specificity is unknown.

This CDR3 comprises 15 residues. Per germline, CDR1 SGHTA and CDR2 FQGNSA. The V end lost 2 bases, the J end lost 2 bases, and 10 bases lay between the germline ends. The sequence was collected from a man between 18 and 35 years old in good health and CMV-seronegative. Sequencing input: PBMCs. V usage is TRBV7-2 and J usage is TRBJ1-5; D may be TRBD1 (5 bases). The CDR3 protein is CASSLRGGGNQPQHF. The CDR3 DNA follows: TGTGCCAGCAGCTTAAGGGGAGGCGGCAATCAGCCCCAGCATTTT.